These 2 T cell receptor beta chains were all obtained from the same sample, sequenced in a study of cytotoxic CD8 clonotypes in ibrutinib-treated CLL. Method: immunoSEQ multiplex PCR; TCRdb's copy keeps in-frame clones and lacks some. The sample has around 140,000 clones, 77% seen once; the top ten hold approximately 28%. The specimen comprised PBMCs, sampled after 12 months of ibrutinib treatment. The receptors originated from a human donor with chronic lymphocytic leukemia.

The J gene is TRBJ1-5, the V gene TRBV7-2; 10 bases align to TRBD1. Trimming cost V 1 base and J 0 bases; bases outside gene matches: 9. Germline V gene sequence: CDR1 SGHTA, CDR2 FQGNSA. The CDR3 spans 19 residues. In DNA, the CDR3 is TGTGCCAGCAGCTTAGACCGGGACAGGGGATCCCATAGCAATCAGCCCCAGCATTTT. The encoded protein is CASSLDRDRGSHSNQPQHF.

The chain has TRBV19 and TRBJ1-2; weak D call: TRBD1 (6 bases). This CDR3 contains 13 residues. Trimming stripped 6 bases from V and 2 bases from J, with 10 bases between. Germline V CDR1 and CDR2: LNHDA, SQIVND (reference sequence). Here the CDR3 DNA reads TGTGCCAGTAGATCGGACAGAAACTATGGCTACACCTTC. It codes for CASRSDRNYGYTF.